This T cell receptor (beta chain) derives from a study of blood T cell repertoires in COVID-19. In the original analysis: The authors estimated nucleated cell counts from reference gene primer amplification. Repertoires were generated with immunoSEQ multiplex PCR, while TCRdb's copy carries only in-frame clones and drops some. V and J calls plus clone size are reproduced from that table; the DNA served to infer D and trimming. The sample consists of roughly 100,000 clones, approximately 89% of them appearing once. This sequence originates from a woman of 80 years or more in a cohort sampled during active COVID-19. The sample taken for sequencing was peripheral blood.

DNA for the CDR3: TGTGCCAGCAGTCCCGTCAGGGGGACTGAAGCTTTCTTT. It yields the protein CASSPVRGTEAFF. The chain carries TRBV27 and TRBJ1-1; 7 nucleotides align to TRBD1. CDR1 is MNHEY, CDR2 SMNVEV, per germline (reference sequence). J lost 5 bases, V lost 5 bases, and 5 bases had no gene match. The CDR3 spans 13 residues.